The source of this T cell receptor beta chain is a study of blood T cell repertoires in COVID-19. Study as a whole: Material from acute and convalescent COVID-19 was sourced from the United States, Italy and Spain. PBMCs, B-cell-depleted T cells, or T cells were the source of the cDNA or gDNA that made up the material.

Authors' processing steps: Counts of nucleated cells, estimated from reference gene primer amplification, were obtained. Clones were read by immunoSEQ multiplex PCR, and TCRdb kept only the in-frame ones, dropping some. V, J and clone size reflect that table, while D and trimming were determined from the DNA. The table has under 250,000 clones, around 82% seen once. CDR1 is SGHRS, CDR2 YFSETQ, per germline. With V trimmed by 2 bases and J by 5 bases, 3 bases remained unmatched. CDR3 size: 13 residues. Sequences were obtained from peripheral blood. The chain joins TRBV5-1 to TRBJ2-5, with 7 bases fitting TRBD1. The receptor's source is a woman in her seventies with acute or convalescent COVID-19. This chain's CDR3 is CASSFGRGETQYF. The CDR3 DNA reads as TGCGCCAGCAGCTTTGGCAGGGGGGAGACCCAGTACTTC.